This T cell receptor beta chain was retrieved from a study of beta chain features in type 1 diabetes. Isolated RNA was reverse transcribed in full, so expressed TCRB transcripts were sequenced. Profiling relied on immunoSEQ multiplex PCR, and the TCRdb table lists in-frame clones only, not all of them. The data show a few hundred thousand clones, about 15% seen once. Comments on this clone: What it recognizes is unknown.

Study-wide findings and caveats: VDJ junctions in type 1 diabetes patients carried more deletions and fewer insertions.

The germline gives CDR1 SGHNT, CDR2 YYREEE (reference sequence). V shed 2 bases and J 8 bases; nucleotides not matched to a gene: 6. CDR3 length: 14 amino acids. The source of this sequence is a man between 25 and 39 years old in good health. The specimen was naive CD4+ T cells from blood. The chain uses TRBV5-4 and TRBJ1-4, with 7 bases identical to TRBD1. The CDR3 region is CASSFDRAREKLFF. The CDR3 DNA reads as TGTGCCAGCAGCTTCGACAGGGCCCGAGAAAAACTGTTTTTT.